The rows below give T cell receptor beta chains drawn from one sample of a study of T cells in Graves' hyperthyroidism and ophthalmopathy. One entry per CDR3 protein results from TCRdb running MiXCR on the multiplex PCR reads. The table has over 400,000 distinct CDR3 sequences, approximately 14% seen once; the top ten hold about 12%. The source material was blood. The receptors originated from a man between 18 and 29 years old with Graves' ophthalmopathy. The CDR3 runs from the conserved cysteine through the conserved F or W. The D gene is left open where the match is weak. Only some rows state a clone size, as once, few, many or a class for expanded clones.

V	size	J	D	CDR3	DNA
TRBV5-1	-	TRBJ2-5	TRBD2	CASSLSGTSGGETQYF	TGCGCCAGCAGCTTATCCGGGACTAGCGGGGGGGAGACCCAGTACTTC
TRBV3-1	many	TRBJ2-1	TRBD2	CASSFTGGPLRNEQFF	TGTGCCAGCAGTTTCACGGGAGGGCCTCTCCGCAATGAGCAGTTCTTC
TRBV19	-	TRBJ2-2	-	CASSIVGGVRTGELFF	TGTGCCAGTAGTATAGTAGGTGGGGTGAGGACCGGGGAGCTGTTTTTT
TRBV9	-	TRBJ2-3	-	CVSSVDPSSRGFTDTQYF	TGTGTCAGCAGCGTAGACCCCAGTAGCCGGGGTTTCACAGATACGCAGTATTTT
TRBV11-2	many	TRBJ1-1	TRBD1	CASRATGVPEAFF	TGTGCCAGCAGAGCAACAGGGGTCCCTGAAGCTTTCTTT
TRBV7-6	many	TRBJ2-3	TRBD2	CASSLASGEGTDTQYF	TGTGCCAGCAGCTTAGCAAGCGGGGAGGGCACAGATACGCAGTATTTT
TRBV12-3/TRBV12-4	-	TRBJ2-7	-	CASSLRPPSSYEQYF	TGTGCCAGCAGTTTACGACCCCCGAGCTCCTACGAGCAGTACTTC
TRBV30	-	TRBJ2-2	-	CAWRSWGSNTGELFF	TGTGCCTGGAGGAGTTGGGGATCGAACACCGGGGAGCTGTTTTTT
TRBV6-9	-	TRBJ1-4	-	CASSYQGHLNEKLFF	TGTGCCAGCAGTTACCAGGGACACCTTAATGAAAAACTGTTTTTT
TRBV29-1	many	TRBJ1-5	-	CSVVSRDNQPQHF	TGCAGCGTAGTCTCAAGGGACAATCAGCCCCAGCATTTT
TRBV7-2	many	TRBJ1-2	-	CASSPAPGYGYTF	TGTGCCAGCAGCCCCGCTCCCGGGTATGGCTACACCTTC
TRBV10-3	many	TRBJ2-2	-	CAISPYPWGTGELFF	TGTGCCATCAGTCCTTATCCGTGGGGTACCGGGGAGCTGTTTTTT
TRBV3-1	many	TRBJ2-5	-	CASSPIAVQETQYF	TGTGCCAGCAGCCCAATCGCTGTGCAAGAGACCCAGTACTTC
TRBV13	few	TRBJ2-7	TRBD2	CTSSLVAGKGDEQYF	TGTACCAGCAGCTTAGTAGCGGGAAAGGGGGATGAGCAGTACTTC
TRBV10-3	-	TRBJ2-4	-	CAISDPTAVAKNIQYF	TGTGCCATCAGTGACCCTACTGCCGTAGCCAAAAACATTCAGTACTTC
TRBV19	few	TRBJ1-6	TRBD1	CASRHSGTVDSPLHF	TGTGCCAGTAGGCACTCCGGGACAGTTGATTCACCCCTCCACTTT
TRBV29-1	-	TRBJ1-1	TRBD1	CSNTDRGGTEAFF	TGCAGCAACACAGACAGGGGGGGTACTGAAGCTTTCTTT
TRBV20-1	many	TRBJ2-7	-	CSASGEYEQYF	TGCAGTGCTAGTGGAGAATACGAGCAGTACTTC
TRBV10-1	few	TRBJ2-3	-	CASSESRGAQDTQYF	TGCGCCAGCAGTGAGAGCAGGGGCGCTCAAGATACGCAGTATTTT
TRBV12-3/TRBV12-4	many	TRBJ2-7	TRBD2	CASSLGTSGGGYEQYF	TGTGCCAGCAGCCTGGGGACTAGCGGGGGAGGTTACGAGCAGTACTTC
TRBV11-3	-	TRBJ1-2	-	CASSFPGGSGYTF	TGTGCCAGCAGCTTCCCGGGGGGCAGTGGCTACACCTTC
TRBV7-8	many	TRBJ2-7	-	CASSPRGAFSYEQYF	TGTGCCAGCAGCCCCCGCGGGGCATTCTCCTACGAGCAGTACTTC
TRBV18	-	TRBJ2-2	TRBD1	CASSPRQGRTGELFF	TGTGCCAGCTCACCACGACAGGGTCGAACCGGGGAGCTGTTTTTT
TRBV7-9	few	TRBJ1-1	-	CASSHIQTREAPNTEAFF	TGTGCCAGCAGCCACATTCAGACTCGGGAGGCTCCGAACACTGAAGCTTTCTTT
TRBV11-2	few	TRBJ2-2	TRBD2	CASSSSGTSGTSNTGELFF	TGTGCCAGCAGCTCTTCCGGGACTAGCGGGACCTCGAACACCGGGGAGCTGTTTTTT
TRBV7-9	many	TRBJ2-3	-	CASSLRVWNSNTDTQYF	TGTGCCAGCAGCTTACGGGTTTGGAACTCCAACACAGATACGCAGTATTTT
TRBV25-1	-	TRBJ2-5	TRBD1	CASRDRGKETQYF	TGTGCCAGCCGGGACAGGGGAAAAGAGACCCAGTACTTC
TRBV6-6	-	TRBJ2-3	TRBD2	CASSYDSGLAGVHTQYF	TGTGCCAGCAGTTACGACTCGGGACTAGCGGGAGTTCATACGCAGTATTTT
TRBV27	many	TRBJ2-5	TRBD2	CASSFGRGAQETQYF	TGTGCCAGCAGTTTCGGGCGGGGGGCCCAAGAGACCCAGTACTTC
TRBV19	-	TRBJ2-1	-	CASSIAGVLMGEQFF	TGTGCCAGTAGTATAGCGGGAGTTTTAATGGGTGAGCAGTTCTTC
TRBV11-2	many	TRBJ1-5	-	CASSLLSNQPQHF	TGTGCCAGCAGCTTACTTAGCAATCAGCCCCAGCATTTT
TRBV5-1	-	TRBJ2-2	-	CASSLGRLTNTGELFF	TGCGCCAGCAGCTTGGGACGGCTTACGAACACCGGGGAGCTGTTTTTT
TRBV15	many	TRBJ2-1	-	CATLGSRRYSYNEQFF	TGTGCCACCCTTGGGTCTCGAAGATACTCCTACAATGAGCAGTTCTTC
TRBV2	many	TRBJ1-2	TRBD1	CASRAGTAANYGYTF	TGTGCCAGCAGGGCTGGGACAGCCGCTAACTATGGCTACACCTTC
TRBV7-2	many	TRBJ2-7	-	CASSYWETYEQYF	TGTGCCAGCAGCTACTGGGAAACCTACGAGCAGTACTTC
TRBV27	many	TRBJ1-2	-	CASSLTGKGYTF	TGTGCCAGCAGTTTAACAGGGAAAGGCTACACCTTC
TRBV7-2	-	TRBJ2-6	-	CASSPIGQTAGANALTF	TGTGCCAGCAGCCCGATAGGGCAGACAGCTGGGGCCAACGCCCTGACTTTC
TRBV11-3	many	TRBJ2-2	TRBD2	CASSPGLAGSLNTGELFF	TGTGCCAGCAGTCCGGGACTAGCGGGGTCCTTGAACACCGGGGAGCTGTTTTTT
TRBV7-9	many	TRBJ2-5	-	CASSLAIGSQETQYF	TGTGCCAGCAGCTTAGCGATCGGCAGCCAAGAGACCCAGTACTTC
TRBV28	many	TRBJ1-2	-	CASSLGGLGRNYGYTF	TGTGCCAGCAGTTTAGGCGGACTGGGGAGAAACTATGGCTACACCTTC